This entry describes one T cell receptor (beta chain). The record originates from a study of blood T cell repertoires in COVID-19. At the level of the study: In each case, the material was cDNA or gDNA derived from T cells, B-cell-depleted T cells, or PBMCs.

CDR3 length: 13 amino acids. CDR1 is LNHDA and CDR2 is SQIVND in the germline V gene (reference sequence). Trimming took off 4 bases at V and 7 bases at J, with 11 bases between the two ends. The repertoire was sequenced with immunoSEQ multiplex PCR; TCRdb's copy has only in-frame clones and lacks some. The sample has about 190,000 clones, more than 85% seen once. The clonotype originates from a man aged 30 to 45 with acute or convalescent COVID-19. V is TRBV19 and J is TRBJ2-4, with a weak D call TRBD1 (6 bases). Material for sequencing was peripheral blood. In DNA form, the CDR3 reads TGTGCCAGTAGTACAGGGGAGTGGAACATTCAGTACTTC. This sequence encodes CASSTGEWNIQYF.